A single sample is the source of the 15 T cell receptor beta chains below, sequenced in a study of cytomegalovirus exposure and HLA in healthy donors. PCR employed 60 Vbeta and 13 Jbeta primers. Measured with immunoSEQ multiplex PCR; TCRdb has only the in-frame clones, and not every one. The table shows 100,000 to 150,000 clones, with roughly 80% occurring only once. Sequenced material: PBMCs. The receptors derive from a man aged 30 to 39 in good health and CMV-seronegative.

The chain is built from TRBV10-3 and TRBJ2-7, with 14 bases fitting TRBD2. Germline CDR1 ENHRY, CDR2 SYGVKD. This CDR3 region has 18 residues. The V and J ends lost 1 base and 5 bases, in that order; junction bases with no gene match: 10. CDR3: CAISEFVTSGRGGNEQYF. Here the CDR3 DNA reads TGTGCCATCAGTGAGTTTGTGACTAGCGGGAGGGGAGGGAACGAGCAGTACTTC.

This clone is a singleton in its sample. The CDR3 DNA reads TGCGCCAGCAGTGGGCTGTTCCGAGTAGCGGGGGACACAGATACGCAGTATTTT. Translation: CASSGLFRVAGDTDTQYF. The gene calls are TRBV10-2 and TRBJ2-3; 9 bases are shared with TRBD2. The CDR3 length is 18 residues. Per the germline V gene, CDR1 is WSHSY and CDR2 is SAAADI. V was clipped by 4 bases and J by 2 bases; unmatched bases: 13.

The V call is TRBV15, the J call TRBJ1-4; weak D call: TRBD1 (6 bases). Germline V CDR1 and CDR2: LNHNV, YYDKDF (reference sequence). The V gene lost 5 bases and the J gene lost 7 bases, with 20 bases spanning the gap. This CDR3 comprises 16 residues. The CDR3 loop is CATSAMMGARGEKLFF. The CDR3 region has the DNA TGTGCCACCAGCGCCATGATGGGGGCGCGAGGTGAAAAACTGTTTTTT.

This clone appeared a few times. The chain has TRBV27 and TRBJ2-7, with TRBD2 matching over 8 bases. The CDR3 is 15 residues long. Germline values: CDR1 MNHEY, CDR2 SMNVEV (reference sequence). The trim removed 0 bases at V and 5 bases at J, leaving 6 bases unmatched. The CDR3 here is CASSLSGLGQNEQYF. CDR3 DNA sequence: TGTGCCAGCAGTTTATCGGGACTAGGCCAGAACGAGCAGTACTTC.

The rearrangement links TRBV18 to TRBJ1-4; 7 bases are a match to TRBD1. The V segment lost 3 bases and the J segment 8 bases; nucleotides outside the gene matches: 12. The CDR3 is 16 amino acids. Germline assignment: CDR1 KGHSH and CDR2 LQKENI. This CDR3 is CASSPLLRQGGEKLFF. In nucleotides, the CDR3 is TGTGCCAGCTCACCCCTTCTTAGGCAGGGGGGAGAAAAACTGTTTTTT.

The rearrangement links TRBV30 to TRBJ2-5, with 8 bases lining up with TRBD2. Germline trimming cut 2 bases from V and 5 bases from J; bases unmatched to any gene: 7. CDR3 size: 14 residues. Per germline, CDR1 GTSNPN and CDR2 SVGIG (reference sequence). CDR3 protein: CAWSSGLEFETQYF. In DNA form, the CDR3 reads TGTGCCTGGAGTTCGGGACTAGAATTTGAGACCCAGTACTTC.

The V and J genes are TRBV10-3 and TRBJ2-7; perhaps TRBD2 as D (6 bases). CDR1 and CDR2 from the germline V gene are ENHRY and SYGVKD. This CDR3 is built from 11 residues. V was pared by 8 bases and J by 1 base, with 6 bases between. In DNA form, the CDR3 reads TGTGCCATCGGGGGGTCCTACGAGCAGTACTTC. Translated: CAIGGSYEQYF.

The genes are TRBV5-1 and TRBJ1-2; weak D call: TRBD1 (5 bases). This CDR3 has 14 residues. The V gene lost 8 bases and the J gene lost 0 bases, with 14 bases spanning the gap. Germline V gene data show CDR1 as SGHRS and CDR2 as YFSETQ. Here the CDR3 reads CASGQGSPNYGYTF. The DNA of the CDR3 is TGCGCCAGTGGGCAGGGTAGCCCTAACTATGGCTACACCTTC.

This chain uses TRBV18 with TRBJ2-1; possible D gene TRBD2, 6 bases. Per germline, CDR1 KGHSH and CDR2 LQKENI. There are 18 residues in the CDR3. Trimming removed 5 bases from V and 7 bases from J, with 27 bases in between. The CDR3 nucleotides are TGTGCCAGCTCATCCACGGGGGATGACAGCGCGCCGCGGAATGAGCAGTTCTTC. Residues: CASSSTGDDSAPRNEQFF.

The chain recombines TRBV6-1 with TRBJ1-4; D is uncertain. Germline V gene data show CDR1 as MNHNS and CDR2 as SASEGT. Between the trimmed V and J ends, which lost 2 bases and 10 bases, there was a span of 14 bases. This CDR3 spans 14 amino acids. The CDR3 region has the DNA TGTGCCAGCAGTGAAATGGGCGGGAGTAGAAAACTGTTTTTT. It specifies CASSEMGGSRKLFF.

The rearrangement joins TRBV11-1 to TRBJ2-7, with D possibly TRBD1 on 6 matching bases. The germline V gene encodes CDR1 SGHAT and CDR2 FQDESV (reference sequence). This CDR3 has 13 residues. V shed 7 bases and J shed 3 bases, with 13 bases lying between them. The CDR3, as DNA: TGTGCCAGCACCCCCCGGGACAACTACGAGCAGTACTTC. Translated, it gives CASTPRDNYEQYF.

This clone came up a few times. CDR3 in amino acids: CASSLEAGRTEAFF. CDR3 nucleotide sequence: TGCGCCAGCAGCTTGGAGGCGGGCCGGACTGAAGCTTTCTTT. V usage is TRBV5-1 and J usage is TRBJ1-1; D not certain. In germline, CDR1 is SGHRS, CDR2 YFSETQ. V was pared by 0 bases and J by 5 bases, with 11 bases between. The CDR3 runs to 14 residues.

The J gene is TRBJ2-5, the V gene TRBV2, with a tentative D call TRBD2 (6 bases). The CDR3 spans 14 residues. V lost 5 bases and J lost 5, with 15 bases in between. Germline V CDR1 and CDR2: SNHLY, FYNNEI. CDR3 DNA sequence: TGTGCCAGCAGTTGGGACTTTAGAGGGGAGACCCAGTACTTC. This translates into CASSWDFRGETQYF.

V is TRBV7-9 and J is TRBJ1-4; the match to TRBD1 covers 9 bases. This CDR3 comprises 18 residues. The junction had 10 bases not matched to a gene; V was cut back by 4 bases and J by 1 base. Germline V gene lookup returns CDR1 SEHNR and CDR2 FQNEAQ (reference sequence). CDR3 coding DNA: TGTGCCAGCAGCTCCCCACAGGGGGCTGTAGGAACTAATGAAAAACTGTTTTTT. The encoded protein is CASSSPQGAVGTNEKLFF. Full variable domain (remainder filled in from reference TRBV7-9 and TRBJ1-4): DTGVSQNPRHKITKRGQNVTFRCDPISEHNRLYWYRQTLGQGPEFLTYFQNEAQLEKSRLLSDRFSAERPKGSFSTLEIQRTEQGDSAMYLCASSSPQGAVGTNEKLFFGSGTQLSVL.

V and J are TRBV7-2 and TRBJ1-1; weak D call: TRBD1 (6 bases). Germline V gene lookup returns CDR1 SGHTA and CDR2 FQGNSA. Trimming left V 0 bases short and J 4 bases short, with 12 bases between. The CDR3 sequence is 15 residues long. The CDR3: CASSLAAGARTEAFF. CDR3 DNA: TGTGCCAGCAGCTTAGCTGCAGGGGCGCGCACTGAAGCTTTCTTT.